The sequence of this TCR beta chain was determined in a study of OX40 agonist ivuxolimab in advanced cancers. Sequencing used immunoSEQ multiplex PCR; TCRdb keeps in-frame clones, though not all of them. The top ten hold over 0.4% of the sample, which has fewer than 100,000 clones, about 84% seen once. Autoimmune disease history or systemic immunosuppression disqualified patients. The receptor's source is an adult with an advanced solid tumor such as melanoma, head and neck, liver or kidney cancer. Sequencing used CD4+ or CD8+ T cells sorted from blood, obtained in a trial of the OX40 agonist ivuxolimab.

The DNA of the CDR3 is TGTGCCAGCAGCCGCCCTGGGGGCTACTATGGCTACACCTTC. This translates into CASSRPGGYYGYTF. The chain is built from TRBV5-5 and TRBJ1-2; D perhaps matches TRBD1 (6 bases). The germline gives CDR1 SGHKS, CDR2 YYEKEE (reference sequence). V dropped 4 bases and J dropped 3 bases, with 13 bases sitting between them. The CDR3 consists of 14 residues.